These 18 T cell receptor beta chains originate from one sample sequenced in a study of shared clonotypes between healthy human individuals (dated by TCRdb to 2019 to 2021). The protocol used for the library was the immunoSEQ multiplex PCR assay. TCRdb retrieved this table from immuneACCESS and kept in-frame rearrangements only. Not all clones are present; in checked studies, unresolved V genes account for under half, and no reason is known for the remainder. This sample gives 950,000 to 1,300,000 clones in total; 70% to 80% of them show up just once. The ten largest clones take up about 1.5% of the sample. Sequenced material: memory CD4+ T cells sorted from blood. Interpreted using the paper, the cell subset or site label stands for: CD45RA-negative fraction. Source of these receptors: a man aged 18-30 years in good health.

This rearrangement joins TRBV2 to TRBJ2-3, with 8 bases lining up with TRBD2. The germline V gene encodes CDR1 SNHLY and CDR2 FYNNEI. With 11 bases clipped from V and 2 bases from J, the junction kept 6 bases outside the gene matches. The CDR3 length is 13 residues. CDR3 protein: CAPVAGNTDTQYF. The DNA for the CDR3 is TGTGCCCCAGTAGCGGGGAACACAGATACGCAGTATTTT.

The CDR3 nucleotides read TGCGCCAGCGGCCTTGCAGGGGGACTTAACTATGGCTACACCTTC. The encoded protein is CASGLAGGLNYGYTF. The V gene is TRBV4-1, the J gene TRBJ1-2; 7 bases line up with TRBD1. V was pared by 8 bases and J by 1 base, with 10 bases of the junction left unmatched. Per the germline V gene, CDR1 is MGHRA and CDR2 is YSYEKL. This CDR3 region has 15 residues.

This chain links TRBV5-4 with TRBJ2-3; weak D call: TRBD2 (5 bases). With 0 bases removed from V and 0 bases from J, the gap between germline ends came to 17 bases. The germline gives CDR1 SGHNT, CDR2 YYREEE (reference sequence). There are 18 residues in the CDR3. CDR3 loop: CASSLDQPGWGSTDTQYF. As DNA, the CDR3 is TGTGCCAGCAGCTTGGACCAGCCGGGGTGGGGTAGCACAGATACGCAGTATTTT.

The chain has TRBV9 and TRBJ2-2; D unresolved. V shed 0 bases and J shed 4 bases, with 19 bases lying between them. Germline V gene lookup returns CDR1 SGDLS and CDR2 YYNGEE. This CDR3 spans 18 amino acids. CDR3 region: CASSVGASSLWGTGELFF. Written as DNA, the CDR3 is TGTGCCAGCAGCGTAGGTGCCTCCTCACTCTGGGGCACCGGGGAGCTGTTTTTT. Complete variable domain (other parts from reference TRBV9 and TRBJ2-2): DSGVTQTPKHLITATGQRVTLRCSPRSGDLSVYWYQQSLDQGLQFLIQYYNGEERAKGNILERFSAQQFPDLHSELNLSSLELGDSALYFCASSVGASSLWGTGELFFGEGSRLTVL.

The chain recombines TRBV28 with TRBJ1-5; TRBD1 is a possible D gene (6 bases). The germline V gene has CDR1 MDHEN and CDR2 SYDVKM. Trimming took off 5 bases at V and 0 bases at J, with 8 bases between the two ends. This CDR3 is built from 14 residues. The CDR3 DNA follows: TGTGCCAGCAGTCCGACAGGTAGCAATCAGCCCCAGCATTTT. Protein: CASSPTGSNQPQHF.

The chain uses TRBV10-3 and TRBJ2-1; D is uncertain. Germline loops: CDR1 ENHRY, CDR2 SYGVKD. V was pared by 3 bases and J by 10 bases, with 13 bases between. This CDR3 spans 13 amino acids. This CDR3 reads CAISDLYIGEQFF. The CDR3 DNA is TGTGCCATCAGTGACCTTTATATAGGAGAGCAGTTCTTC.

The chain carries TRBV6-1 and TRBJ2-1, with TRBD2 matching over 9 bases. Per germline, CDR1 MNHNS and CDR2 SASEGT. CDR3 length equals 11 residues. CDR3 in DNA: TGTGCGGCCCAGCGGGAGGCCACGCAGTTCTTC. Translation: CAAQREATQFF.

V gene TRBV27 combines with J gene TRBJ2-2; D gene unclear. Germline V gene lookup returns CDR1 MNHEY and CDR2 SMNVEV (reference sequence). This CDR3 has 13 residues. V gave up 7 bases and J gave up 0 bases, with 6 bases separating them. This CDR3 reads CASKQTNTGELFF. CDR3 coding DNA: TGTGCCAGCAAGCAGACGAACACCGGGGAGCTGTTTTTT.

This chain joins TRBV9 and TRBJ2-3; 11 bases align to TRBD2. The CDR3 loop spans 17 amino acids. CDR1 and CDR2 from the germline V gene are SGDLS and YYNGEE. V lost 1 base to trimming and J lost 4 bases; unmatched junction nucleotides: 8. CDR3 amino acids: CASSVSGLAGFSDTQYF. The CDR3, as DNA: TGTGCCAGCAGCGTAAGTGGACTAGCGGGTTTCTCAGATACGCAGTATTTT. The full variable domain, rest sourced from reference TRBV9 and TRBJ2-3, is DSGVTQTPKHLITATGQRVTLRCSPRSGDLSVYWYQQSLDQGLQFLIQYYNGEERAKGNILERFSAQQFPDLHSELNLSSLELGDSALYFCASSVSGLAGFSDTQYFGPGTRLTVL.

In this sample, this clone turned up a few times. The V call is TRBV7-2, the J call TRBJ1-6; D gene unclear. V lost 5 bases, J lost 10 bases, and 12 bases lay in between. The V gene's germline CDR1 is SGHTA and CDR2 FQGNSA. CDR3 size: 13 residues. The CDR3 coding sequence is TGTGCCAGCAGCGGGTCAGGCGCATCACCCCTCCACTTT. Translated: CASSGSGASPLHF.

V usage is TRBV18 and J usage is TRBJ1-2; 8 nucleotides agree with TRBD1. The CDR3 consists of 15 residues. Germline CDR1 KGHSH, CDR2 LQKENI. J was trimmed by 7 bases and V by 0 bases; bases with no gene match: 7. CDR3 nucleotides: TGTGCCAGCTCACCACCTCAAACAGGGGGATCTGGCTACACCTTC. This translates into CASSPPQTGGSGYTF.

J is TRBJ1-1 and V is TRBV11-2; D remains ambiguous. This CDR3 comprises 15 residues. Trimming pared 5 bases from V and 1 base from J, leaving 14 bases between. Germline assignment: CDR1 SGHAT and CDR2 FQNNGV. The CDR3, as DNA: TGTGCCAGCAGCCCGCGCGGGGTTAGGAACACTGAAGCTTTCTTT. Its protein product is CASSPRGVRNTEAFF.

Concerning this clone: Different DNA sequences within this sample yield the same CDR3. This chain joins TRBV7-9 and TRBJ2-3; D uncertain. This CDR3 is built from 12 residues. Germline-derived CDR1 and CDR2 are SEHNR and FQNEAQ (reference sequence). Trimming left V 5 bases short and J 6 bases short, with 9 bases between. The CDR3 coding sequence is TGTGCCAGCAGCCCCCTGGCCGATACGCAGTATTTT. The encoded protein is CASSPLADTQYF.

DNA for the CDR3: TGCGCCAGCAAAGCTTCAGGGGTCGGGTCACCCCTCCACTTT. It translates to CASKASGVGSPLHF. The chain carries TRBV4-3 and TRBJ1-6, with D possibly matching TRBD1 (6 bases). This CDR3 contains 14 residues. CDR1 and CDR2 (germline): LGHNA, YSLEER. With 7 bases removed from V and 10 bases from J, the gap between germline ends came to 17 bases.

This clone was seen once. The CDR3 DNA is TGCAGCGCCGGGACGGGAGTGATAGAGACCCAGTACTTC. Amino acid sequence: CSAGTGVIETQYF. The chain joins TRBV29-1 to TRBJ2-5, with a possible D match to TRBD2 (6 bases). The CDR3 contains 13 residues. V lost 7 bases, J lost 4 bases, and 16 bases lay in between. CDR1 and CDR2 (germline): SQVTM, ANQGSEA.

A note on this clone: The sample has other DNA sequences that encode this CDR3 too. The CDR3 sequence is CASSEIGTDTQYF. In DNA form, the CDR3 reads TGTGCCAGCAGTGAGATAGGGACAGATACGCAGTATTTT. This chain uses TRBV2 with TRBJ2-3; the D is unclear. The germline V gene encodes CDR1 SNHLY and CDR2 FYNNEI. The CDR3 consists of 13 residues. The germline V and J ends were trimmed by 3 bases and 3 bases, with 7 bases remaining between them. Complete variable domain (other parts from reference TRBV2 and TRBJ2-3): EPEVTQTPSHQVTQMGQEVILRCVPISNHLYFYWYRQILGQKVEFLVSFYNNEISEKSEIFDDQFSVERPDGSNFTLKIRSTKLEDSAMYFCASSEIGTDTQYFGPGTRLTVL.

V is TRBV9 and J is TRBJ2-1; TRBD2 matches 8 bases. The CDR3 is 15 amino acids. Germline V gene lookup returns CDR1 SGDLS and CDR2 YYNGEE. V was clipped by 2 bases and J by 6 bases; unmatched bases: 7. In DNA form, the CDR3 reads TGTGCCAGCAGCGTTCGAGCGGGGGCGCCCAATGAGCAGTTCTTC. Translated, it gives CASSVRAGAPNEQFF.

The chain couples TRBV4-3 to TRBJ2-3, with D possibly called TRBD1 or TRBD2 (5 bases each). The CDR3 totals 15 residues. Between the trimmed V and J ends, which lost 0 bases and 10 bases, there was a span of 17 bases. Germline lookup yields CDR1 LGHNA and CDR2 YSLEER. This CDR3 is CASSQDRDPSAAQYF. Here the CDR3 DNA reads TGCGCCAGCAGCCAAGACCGGGACCCCTCCGCGGCGCAGTATTTT.